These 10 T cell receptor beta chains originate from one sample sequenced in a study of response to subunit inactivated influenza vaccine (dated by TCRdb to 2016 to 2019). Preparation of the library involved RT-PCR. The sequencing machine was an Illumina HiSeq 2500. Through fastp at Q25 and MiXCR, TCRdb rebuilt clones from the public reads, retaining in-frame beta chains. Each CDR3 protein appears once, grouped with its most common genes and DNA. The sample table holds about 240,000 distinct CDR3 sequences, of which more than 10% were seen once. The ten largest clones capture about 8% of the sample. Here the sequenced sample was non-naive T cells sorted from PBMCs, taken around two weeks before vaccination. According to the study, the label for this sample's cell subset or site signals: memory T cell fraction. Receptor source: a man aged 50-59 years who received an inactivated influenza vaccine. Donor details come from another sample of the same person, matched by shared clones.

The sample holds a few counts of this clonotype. CDR3 coding DNA: TGTGCCAGCAGCCCTAGCGCCTACGAGCAGTACTTC. Amino acids: CASSPSAYEQYF. The chain is built from TRBV3-1 and TRBJ2-7, with D maybe TRBD2 (6 bases). The CDR3 covers 12 residues. The germline V gene has CDR1 LGHDT and CDR2 YNNKEL (reference sequence). Deletions cut 4 bases from V and 2 bases from J, with 6 bases between.

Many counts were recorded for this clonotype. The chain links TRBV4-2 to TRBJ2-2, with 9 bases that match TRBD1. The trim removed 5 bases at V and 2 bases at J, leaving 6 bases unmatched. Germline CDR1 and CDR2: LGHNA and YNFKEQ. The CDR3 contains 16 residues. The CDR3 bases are TGTGCCAGCAGCGGTAGGGGACAGGGTAACACCGGGGAGCTGTTTTTT. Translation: CASSGRGQGNTGELFF.

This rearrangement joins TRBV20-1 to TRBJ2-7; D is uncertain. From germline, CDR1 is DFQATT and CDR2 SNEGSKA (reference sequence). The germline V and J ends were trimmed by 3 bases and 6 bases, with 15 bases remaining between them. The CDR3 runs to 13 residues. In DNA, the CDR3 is TGCAGTGCTAGTACTCGAACGGCAGGCGAGCAGTACTTC. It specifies CSASTRTAGEQYF.

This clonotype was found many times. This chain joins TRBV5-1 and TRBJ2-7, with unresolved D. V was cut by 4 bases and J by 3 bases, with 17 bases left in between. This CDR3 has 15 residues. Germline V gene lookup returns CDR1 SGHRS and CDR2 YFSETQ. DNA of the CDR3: TGCGCCAGCAGCGCCATGACCGGGCCTAACTACGAGCAGTACTTC. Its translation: CASSAMTGPNYEQYF.

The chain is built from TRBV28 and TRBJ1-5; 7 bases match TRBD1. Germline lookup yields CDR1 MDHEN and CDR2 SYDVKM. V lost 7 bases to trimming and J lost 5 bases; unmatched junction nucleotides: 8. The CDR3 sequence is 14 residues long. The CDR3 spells CASTNDRDYQPQHF. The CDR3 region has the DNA TGTGCCAGCACCAACGACAGGGACTATCAGCCCCAGCATTTT.

The CDR3 DNA follows: TGTGCCATCAGTGACCCTCGGTTGGACGACGAGCAGTACTTC. It is translated as CAISDPRLDDEQYF. J is TRBJ2-7 and V is TRBV10-3; D is unclear. Per germline, CDR1 ENHRY and CDR2 SYGVKD. The length of the CDR3 is 14 residues. Trimming removed 3 bases at V and 5 bases at J, with 14 bases between.

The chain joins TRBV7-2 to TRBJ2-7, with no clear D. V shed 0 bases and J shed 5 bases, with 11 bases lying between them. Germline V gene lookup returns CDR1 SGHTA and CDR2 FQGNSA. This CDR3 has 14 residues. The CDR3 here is CASSLARLGNEQYF. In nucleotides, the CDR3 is TGTGCCAGCAGCTTAGCGCGCCTAGGGAACGAGCAGTACTTC. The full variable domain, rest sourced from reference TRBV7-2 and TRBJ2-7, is GAGVSQSPSNKVTEKGKDVELRCDPISGHTALYWYRQSLGQGLEFLIYFQGNSAPDKSGLPSDRFSAERTGGSVSTLTIQRTQQEDSAVYLCASSLARLGNEQYFGPGTRLTVT.

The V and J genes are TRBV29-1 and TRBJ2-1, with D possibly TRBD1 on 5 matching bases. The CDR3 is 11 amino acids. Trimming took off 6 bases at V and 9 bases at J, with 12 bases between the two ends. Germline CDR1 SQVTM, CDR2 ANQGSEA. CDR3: CSVKWQGEQFF. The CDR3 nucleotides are TGCAGCGTGAAGTGGCAGGGTGAGCAGTTCTTC.

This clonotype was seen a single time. CDR3 region: CASSGRRGDYSNQPQHF. Here the CDR3 DNA reads TGTGCCAGCAGTGGTCGCAGGGGGGATTATAGCAATCAGCCCCAGCATTTT. The J gene is TRBJ1-5, the V gene TRBV6-1; 7 bases align to TRBD1. In germline, CDR1 is MNHNS, CDR2 SASEGT. The CDR3 length is 17 residues. V gave up 4 bases and J gave up 0 bases; unmatched junction bases: 9.

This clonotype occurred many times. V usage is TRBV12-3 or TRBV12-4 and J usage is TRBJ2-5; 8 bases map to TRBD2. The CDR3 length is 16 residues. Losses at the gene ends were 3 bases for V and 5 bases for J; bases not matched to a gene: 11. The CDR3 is CASSFRREASGETQYF. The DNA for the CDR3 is TGTGCCAGCAGTTTTCGGCGGGAGGCCTCCGGCGAGACCCAGTACTTC.